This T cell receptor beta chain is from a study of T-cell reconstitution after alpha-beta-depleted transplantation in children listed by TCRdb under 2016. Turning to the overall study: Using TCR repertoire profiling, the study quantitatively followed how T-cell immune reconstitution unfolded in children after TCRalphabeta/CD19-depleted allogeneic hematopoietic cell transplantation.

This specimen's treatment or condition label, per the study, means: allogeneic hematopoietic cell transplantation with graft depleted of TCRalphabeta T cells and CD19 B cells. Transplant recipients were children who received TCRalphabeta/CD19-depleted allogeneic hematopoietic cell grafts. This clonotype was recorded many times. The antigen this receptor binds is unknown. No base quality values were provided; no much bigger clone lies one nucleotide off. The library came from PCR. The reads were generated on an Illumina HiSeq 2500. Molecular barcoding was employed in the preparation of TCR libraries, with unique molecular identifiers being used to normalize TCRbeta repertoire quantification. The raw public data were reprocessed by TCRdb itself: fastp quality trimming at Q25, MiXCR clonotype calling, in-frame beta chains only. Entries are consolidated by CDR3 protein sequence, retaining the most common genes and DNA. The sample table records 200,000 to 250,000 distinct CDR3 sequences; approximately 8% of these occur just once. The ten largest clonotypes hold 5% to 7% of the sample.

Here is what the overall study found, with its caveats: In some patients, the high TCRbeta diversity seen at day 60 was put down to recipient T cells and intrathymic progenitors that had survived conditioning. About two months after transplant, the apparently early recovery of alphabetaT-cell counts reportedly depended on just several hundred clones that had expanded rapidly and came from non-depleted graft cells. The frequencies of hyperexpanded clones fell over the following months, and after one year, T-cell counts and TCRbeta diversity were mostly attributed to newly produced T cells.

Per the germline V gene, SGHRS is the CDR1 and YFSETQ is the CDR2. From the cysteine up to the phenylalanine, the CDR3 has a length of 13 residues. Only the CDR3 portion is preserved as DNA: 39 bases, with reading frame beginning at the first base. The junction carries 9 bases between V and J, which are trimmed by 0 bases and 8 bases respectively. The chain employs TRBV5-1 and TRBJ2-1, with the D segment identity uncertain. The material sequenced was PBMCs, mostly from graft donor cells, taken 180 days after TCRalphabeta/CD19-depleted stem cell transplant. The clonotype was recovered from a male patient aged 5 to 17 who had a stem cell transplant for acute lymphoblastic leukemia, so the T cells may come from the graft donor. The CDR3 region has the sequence CASSLARTDEQFF. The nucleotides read TGCGCCAGCAGCTTGGCCCGGACGGATGAGCAGTTCTTC. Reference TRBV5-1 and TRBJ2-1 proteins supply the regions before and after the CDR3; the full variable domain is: KAGVTQTPRYLIKTRGQQVTLSCSPISGHRSVSWYQQTPGQGLQFLFEYFSETQRNKGNFPGRFSGRQFSNSRSEMNVSTLELGDSALYLCASSLARTDEQFFGPGTRLTVL.